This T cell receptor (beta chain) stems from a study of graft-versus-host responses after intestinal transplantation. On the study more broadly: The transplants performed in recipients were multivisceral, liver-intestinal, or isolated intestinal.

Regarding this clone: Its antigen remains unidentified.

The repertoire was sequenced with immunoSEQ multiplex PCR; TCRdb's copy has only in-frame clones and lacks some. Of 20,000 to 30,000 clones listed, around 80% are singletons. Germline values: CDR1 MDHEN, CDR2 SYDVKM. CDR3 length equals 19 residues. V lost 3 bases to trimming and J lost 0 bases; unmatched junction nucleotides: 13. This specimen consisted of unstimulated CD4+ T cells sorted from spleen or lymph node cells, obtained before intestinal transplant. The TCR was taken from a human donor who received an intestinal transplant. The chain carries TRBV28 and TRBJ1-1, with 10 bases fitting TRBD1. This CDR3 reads CASSLLSGTGATMNTEAFF. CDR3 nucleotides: TGTGCCAGCAGTTTGCTTAGCGGGACAGGGGCTACCATGAACACTGAAGCTTTCTTT.